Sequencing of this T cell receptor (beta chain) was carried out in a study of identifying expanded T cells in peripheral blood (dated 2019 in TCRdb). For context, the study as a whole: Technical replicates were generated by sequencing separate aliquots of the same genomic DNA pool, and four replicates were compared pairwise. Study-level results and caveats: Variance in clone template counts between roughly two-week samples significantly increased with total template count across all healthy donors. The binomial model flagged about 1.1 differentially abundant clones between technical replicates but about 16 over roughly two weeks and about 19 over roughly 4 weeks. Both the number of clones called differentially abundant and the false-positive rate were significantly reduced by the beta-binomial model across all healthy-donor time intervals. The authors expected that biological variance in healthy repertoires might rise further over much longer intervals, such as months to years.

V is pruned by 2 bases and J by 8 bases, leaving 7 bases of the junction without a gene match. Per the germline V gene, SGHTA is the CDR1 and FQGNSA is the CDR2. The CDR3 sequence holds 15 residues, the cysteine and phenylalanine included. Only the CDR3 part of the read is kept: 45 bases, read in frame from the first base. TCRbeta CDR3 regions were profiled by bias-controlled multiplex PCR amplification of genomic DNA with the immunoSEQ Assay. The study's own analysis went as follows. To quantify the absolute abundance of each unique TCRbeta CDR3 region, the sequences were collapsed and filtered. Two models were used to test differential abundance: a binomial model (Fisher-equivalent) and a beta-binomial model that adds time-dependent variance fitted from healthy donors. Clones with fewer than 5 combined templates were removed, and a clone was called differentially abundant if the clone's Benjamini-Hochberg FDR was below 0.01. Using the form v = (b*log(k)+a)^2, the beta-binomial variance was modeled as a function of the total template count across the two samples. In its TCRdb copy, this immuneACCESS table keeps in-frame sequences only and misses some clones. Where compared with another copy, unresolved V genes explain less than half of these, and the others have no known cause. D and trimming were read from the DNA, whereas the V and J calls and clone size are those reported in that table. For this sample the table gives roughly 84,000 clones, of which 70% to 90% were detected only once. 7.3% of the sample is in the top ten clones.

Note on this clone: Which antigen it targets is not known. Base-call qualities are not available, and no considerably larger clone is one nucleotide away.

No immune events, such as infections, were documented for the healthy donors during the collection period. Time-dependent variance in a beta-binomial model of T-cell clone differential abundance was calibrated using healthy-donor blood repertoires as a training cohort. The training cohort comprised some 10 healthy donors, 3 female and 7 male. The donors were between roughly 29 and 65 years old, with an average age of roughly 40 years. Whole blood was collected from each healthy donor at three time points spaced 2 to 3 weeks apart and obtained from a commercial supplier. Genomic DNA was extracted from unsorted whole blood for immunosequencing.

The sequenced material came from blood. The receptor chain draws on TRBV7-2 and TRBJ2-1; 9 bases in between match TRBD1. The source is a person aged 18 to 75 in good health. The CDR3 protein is CASSLSRDRVDEQFF. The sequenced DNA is TGTGCCAGCAGCTTAAGCCGGGACAGGGTGGATGAGCAGTTCTTC.